One and the same sample provided the 30 T cell receptor beta chains below, sequenced in a study of T cells in Graves' hyperthyroidism and ophthalmopathy. There were TCR beta CDR3 regions amplified from RNA transcripts. First-round RT-PCR with HTBI primers amplified the TCR CDR3 region. MiXCR, applied by TCRdb to the multiplex PCR reads, yields one record per CDR3 protein. The sample yields about 480,000 distinct CDR3 sequences, approximately 15% seen once. Material for sequencing was blood. The receptors come from a woman between 18 and 29 years old with Graves' hyperthyroidism.

This clonotype was observed at least ten times. This chain uses TRBV6-1 with TRBJ2-5; a possible D gene is TRBD1 (6 bases). Germline V lookup: CDR1 MNHNS, CDR2 SASEGT. This CDR3 has 15 amino acids. V lost 6 bases, J lost 2 bases, and 16 bases lay in between. The DNA of the CDR3 is TGTGCCAGCAGAATCAGGGGTGGAGGACAAGAGACCCAGTACTTC. This encodes CASRIRGGGQETQYF.

Comment on this clonotype: The junction shows a germline mismatch at one end, possibly a read error. Here the CDR3 reads CASSAGIGTVQNF. DNA for the CDR3: TGTGCCAGCAGCGCGGGCATTGGGACAGTTCAGAACTTC. This sequence joins TRBV14 and TRBJ2-4; 7 nucleotides match TRBD1. CDR1 is SGHDN and CDR2 is FVKESK in the germline V gene. This CDR3 is built from 13 residues.

This clonotype was detected ten times or more. CDR3 bases: TGTGCCAGCAAGAGCGGGAGAGATTACGAGCAGTACTTC. It specifies CASKSGRDYEQYF. This chain uses TRBV2 with TRBJ2-7, with 8 bases lining up with TRBD2. Germline CDR1 SNHLY, CDR2 FYNNEI. The junction had 6 bases not matched to a gene; V was cut back by 7 bases and J by 4 bases. The CDR3 runs 13 residues.

This clonotype came up many times. CDR3 nucleotide sequence: TGTGCCAGCACCCCTGCGGGACCGGATTCACCCCTCCACTTT. It encodes CASTPAGPDSPLHF. The chain couples TRBV12-3 or TRBV12-4 to TRBJ1-6; TRBD1 is a possible D gene (5 bases). This CDR3 contains 14 residues. V gave up 7 bases and J gave up 8 bases, with 15 bases separating them.

V usage is TRBV11-3 and J usage is TRBJ2-1, with D possibly being TRBD1 (5 bases). The CDR3 is 15 residues long. Germline V lookup: CDR1 SGHNT, CDR2 YENEEA. V was cut by 3 bases and J by 16 bases, with 25 bases left in between. The CDR3 DNA reads TGTGCCAGCAGCTTTAGGGGAAACCTGTACAATGTGCACTTCTTC. As protein: CASSFRGNLYNVHFF.

This clonotype has more than one count but fewer than ten. The V call is TRBV20-1, the J call TRBJ1-3; TRBD1 might be the D (6 bases). CDR1 DFQATT and CDR2 SNEGSKA come from the germline V gene (reference sequence). The CDR3 runs 15 residues. The ends were cut back, 7 bases at V and 1 base at J, with 17 bases in the middle. CDR3 loop: CSVRTGLWSGNTIYF. DNA of the CDR3: TGCAGTGTTCGAACAGGGCTTTGGTCTGGAAACACCATATATTTT.

The rearrangement joins TRBV12-3 or TRBV12-4 to TRBJ2-7, with TRBD2 matching over 16 bases. The CDR3 length is 18 residues. Trimming cost V 7 bases and J 5 bases; bases outside gene matches: 14. The CDR3 sequence is CASIPGGGLAGGPDEQYF. The DNA of the CDR3 is TGTGCCAGCATACCCGGGGGGGGACTAGCGGGAGGGCCCGACGAGCAGTACTTC.

At least ten counts were recorded for this clonotype. This chain links TRBV12-3 or TRBV12-4 with TRBJ1-1; tentatively, D is TRBD1 (5 bases). The CDR3 covers 12 residues. The V gene lost 1 base and the J gene lost 11 bases, with 11 bases spanning the gap. The DNA of the CDR3 is TGTGCCAGCAGTTTAGATGCAGGGTACGCTTTCTTT. As protein: CASSLDAGYAFF.

This clonotype was seen at least ten times. The rearrangement uses TRBV28 and TRBJ1-2, with a possible D match to TRBD1 (6 bases). The CDR3 has 15 amino acids. The V gene's germline CDR1 is MDHEN and CDR2 SYDVKM. Trimming pared 3 bases from V and 1 base from J, leaving 12 bases between. CDR3 region: CASSFGGADNYGYTF. CDR3 sequence (DNA): TGTGCCAGCAGTTTCGGGGGGGCGGATAACTATGGCTACACCTTC.

This clonotype was recorded a few times. V and J are TRBV3-1 and TRBJ2-5, with a tentative D call TRBD1 (6 bases). V lost 0 bases, J lost 4 bases, and 6 bases lay in between. CDR1 is LGHDT and CDR2 is YNNKEL in the germline V gene (reference sequence). CDR3 length equals 13 residues. The CDR3 DNA follows: TGTGCCAGCAGCCAAGAGGGGGCAGAGACCCAGTACTTC. Translated, it gives CASSQEGAETQYF.

This clonotype was seen repeatedly, ten times or more. The rearrangement links TRBV11-2 to TRBJ2-5, with TRBD2 identical over 10 bases. Germline lookup yields CDR1 SGHAT and CDR2 FQNNGV. The CDR3 contains 15 residues. V was clipped by 10 bases and J by 5 bases; unmatched bases: 13. This chain's CDR3 is CANRPSGGGVETQYF. The CDR3 bases are TGTGCCAACCGCCCCAGCGGGGGGGGGGTGGAGACCCAGTACTTC. The full variable domain, rest sourced from reference TRBV11-2 and TRBJ2-5, is EAGVAQSPRYKIIEKRQSVAFWCNPISGHATLYWYQQILGQGPKLLIQFQNNGVVDDSQLPKDRFSAERLKGVDSTLKIQPAKLEDSAVYLCANRPSGGGVETQYFGPGTRLLVL.

In its sample, this clonotype was seen many times. The chain uses TRBV20-1 and TRBJ2-3; D is possibly TRBD2 (5 bases). The CDR3 has 14 residues. V dropped 6 bases and J dropped 2 bases, with 15 bases sitting between them. CDR1 and CDR2 from the germline V gene are DFQATT and SNEGSKA (reference sequence). The CDR3 is CSASPEGPTDTQYF. Written as DNA, the CDR3 is TGCAGTGCCTCCCCCGAGGGTCCCACAGATACGCAGTATTTT.

This clonotype came up many times. The V gene is TRBV6-1, the J gene TRBJ1-1; 7 bases fit TRBD1. V was pared by 6 bases and J by 1 base, with 5 bases of the junction left unmatched. The CDR3 runs to 14 residues. The germline CDR1 and CDR2 sequences are MNHNS and SASEGT. The CDR3 region has the DNA TGTGCCAGCAGGTCGGGGACAGCGAACACTGAAGCTTTCTTT. Its translation: CASRSGTANTEAFF.

The V and J genes are TRBV14 and TRBJ2-5; D is undetermined. CDR1 SGHDN and CDR2 FVKESK come from the germline V gene. The CDR3 covers 14 residues. Deletions cut 1 base from V and 5 bases from J, with 11 bases between. This chain's CDR3 is CASSQVAGRETQYF. In DNA, the CDR3 is TGTGCCAGCAGCCAAGTGGCAGGACGGGAGACCCAGTACTTC.

Many counts were recorded for this clonotype. J is TRBJ2-7 and V is TRBV20-1; TRBD2 aligns across 10 bases. CDR1 and CDR2 from the germline V gene are DFQATT and SNEGSKA (reference sequence). J was trimmed by 3 bases and V by 0 bases; bases with no gene match: 5. The CDR3 runs to 15 residues. CDR3 coding DNA: TGCAGTGCTAGAGATCCTAGCGGGGGTAACTACGAGCAGTACTTC. Amino acid sequence: CSARDPSGGNYEQYF.

There are a few counts of this clonotype. The chain links TRBV6-5 to TRBJ1-1; no definite D call. CDR3 length: 13 amino acids. Germline V gives CDR1 MNHEY, CDR2 SVGAGI. V dropped 2 bases and J dropped 3 bases, with 7 bases sitting between them. Written as DNA, the CDR3 is TGTGCCAGCAGTTACGGGCATGACACTGAAGCTTTCTTT. This gives the protein CASSYGHDTEAFF.

This clonotype has just a few counts. The gene calls are TRBV7-9 and TRBJ1-2; TRBD1 is a possible D gene (5 bases). Germline CDR1 reads SEHNR; CDR2 reads FQNEAQ (reference sequence). The CDR3 is made up of 16 amino acids. The V end was cut by 2 bases, the J end by 3 bases, with 16 bases between. Written as DNA, the CDR3 is TGTGCCAGCAGCTTAAGGGTTTCAGGGACTTACTATGGCTACACCTTC. Protein product: CASSLRVSGTYYGYTF.

The sample holds many counts of this clonotype. This chain uses TRBV24-1 with TRBJ2-1; 9 positions match TRBD1. The germline V gene has CDR1 KGHDR and CDR2 SFDVKD. This CDR3 contains 16 residues. V gave up 2 bases and J gave up 10 bases; unmatched junction bases: 11. CDR3 nucleotides: TGTGCCACCAGTGATTCCCTACAGGGGGCTCTTCAAGAGCAGTTCTTC. Translation: CATSDSLQGALQEQFF.

The CDR3 here is CASSLVLAGEQYV. CDR3 nucleotides: TGTGCCAGCAGCTTAGTTCTAGCCGGGGAGCAGTACGTC. The rearrangement uses TRBV5-5 and TRBJ2-7, with D possibly matching TRBD2 (5 bases). Germline V gives CDR1 SGHKS, CDR2 YYEKEE (reference sequence). Trimming cost V 2 bases and J 7 bases, with 13 bases left between them. The CDR3 extends over 13 amino acids.

This clonotype came up many times. V is TRBV10-3 and J is TRBJ2-1; D remains ambiguous. CDR3 length: 15 residues. Germline lookup yields CDR1 ENHRY and CDR2 SYGVKD. The V and J ends lost 0 bases and 5 bases respectively, with 11 bases between them. Here the CDR3 reads CAISESGGQNNEQFF. Here the CDR3 DNA reads TGTGCCATCAGTGAGTCTGGCGGCCAGAACAATGAGCAGTTCTTC.

This clonotype was seen repeatedly, ten times or more. J is TRBJ2-7 and V is TRBV15; a weak D match, TRBD1 (5 bases). The CDR3 contains 13 residues. Trimming cost V 2 bases and J 2 bases, with 7 bases left between them. Germline CDR1 is LNHNV and CDR2 is YYDKDF (reference sequence). Written as DNA, the CDR3 is TGTGCCACCAGCAGACAGGGTGCCTACGAGCAGTACGTC. It specifies CATSRQGAYEQYV.

This clonotype was seen many times. V is TRBV30 and J is TRBJ2-7; D is unresolved. The CDR3 is 11 residues long. Deletions cut 0 bases from V and 3 bases from J, with 3 bases between. Germline CDR1 is GTSNPN and CDR2 is SVGIG (reference sequence). The CDR3 here is CAWSVGYEQYV. The CDR3 region has the DNA TGTGCCTGGAGTGTTGGCTACGAGCAGTACGTC.

This clonotype came up many times. The CDR3 nucleotides read TGCGCCAGCAGCTTGGTGAGTCCGGGTCGCACAGATACGCAGTATTTT. It translates to CASSLVSPGRTDTQYF. The rearrangement joins TRBV5-1 to TRBJ2-3; D not resolved. Trimming cost V 0 bases and J 1 base, with 12 bases left between them. Germline lookup yields CDR1 SGHRS and CDR2 YFSETQ. There are 16 residues in the CDR3. The variable domain in full, completed from reference TRBV5-1 and TRBJ2-3, reads KAGVTQTPRYLIKTRGQQVTLSCSPISGHRSVSWYQQTPGQGLQFLFEYFSETQRNKGNFPGRFSGRQFSNSRSEMNVSTLELGDSALYLCASSLVSPGRTDTQYFGPGTRLTVL.

This clonotype was detected many times. The chain is built from TRBV30 and TRBJ2-2, with a possible D match to TRBD1 (6 bases). The CDR3 spans 16 residues. V lost 3 bases to trimming and J lost 3 bases, with 17 bases between them. CDR1 and CDR2 (germline): GTSNPN, SVGIG (reference sequence). CDR3 DNA sequence: TGTGCCTGGAGCCTCAGGGGCGGTTGGGACACCGGGGAGCTGTTTTTT. This gives the protein CAWSLRGGWDTGELFF.

This clonotype appeared a few times. This rearrangement joins TRBV20-1 to TRBJ2-3; 9 bases map to TRBD2. There are 13 residues in the CDR3. Germline CDR1 DFQATT, CDR2 SNEGSKA (reference sequence). V was pared by 7 bases and J by 4 bases, with 6 bases of the junction left unmatched. The CDR3 DNA follows: TGCAGTGTCGCGGGAGGGCCCTCAGATACGCAGTATTTT. As protein: CSVAGGPSDTQYF.

The table lists this clonotype with many counts. This chain connects TRBV30 to TRBJ1-1; no clear D. CDR3 size: 14 residues. The V end lost 0 bases, the J end lost 0 bases, and 8 bases lay between the germline ends. Per the germline V gene, CDR1 is GTSNPN and CDR2 is SVGIG (reference sequence). CDR3 sequence: CAWSVPAMNTEAFF. The CDR3 DNA is TGTGCCTGGAGTGTGCCCGCGATGAACACTGAAGCTTTCTTT. The full variable domain, its missing parts supplied by reference TRBV30 and TRBJ1-1, is SQTIHQWPATLVQPVGSPLSLECTVEGTSNPNLYWYRQAAGRGLQLLFYSVGIGQISSEVPQNLSASRPQDRQFILSSKKLLLSDSGFYLCAWSVPAMNTEAFFGQGTRLTVV.

This clonotype was recorded many times. The V call is TRBV29-1, the J call TRBJ1-1; perhaps TRBD1 as D (6 bases). From germline, CDR1 is SQVTM and CDR2 ANQGSEA. V lost 2 bases and J lost 4, with 17 bases in between. The CDR3 has 15 amino acids. CDR3 bases: TGCAGCGTTGAATGGTCAGGGAGGGGGTCCACTGAAGCTTTCTTT. Amino acid sequence: CSVEWSGRGSTEAFF.

The chain couples TRBV25-1 to TRBJ1-1, with D maybe TRBD1 (6 bases). Germline loops: CDR1 MGHDK, CDR2 SYGVNS. V was pared by 2 bases and J by 6 bases, with 13 bases between. The CDR3 totals 14 residues. The CDR3 DNA follows: TGTGCCAGCAGTGAAAAAGGTGGGGGCTCTGAAGCTTTCTTT. Encoded protein: CASSEKGGGSEAFF.

This clonotype was counted at least ten times. The gene calls are TRBV30 and TRBJ1-4, with a tentative D call TRBD1 (5 bases). Trimming removed 2 bases at V and 4 bases at J, with 11 bases between. The germline V gene encodes CDR1 GTSNPN and CDR2 SVGIG (reference sequence). There are 14 residues in the CDR3. In DNA, the CDR3 is TGTGCCTGGAGTCCCCGGGGGGGTAATGAAAAACTGTTTTTT. Translating gives CAWSPRGGNEKLFF.

This clonotype was seen many times. This chain joins TRBV19 and TRBJ1-1; 9 bases line up with TRBD1. Germline V CDR1 and CDR2: LNHDA, SQIVND (reference sequence). The CDR3 is 14 residues long. Losses at the gene ends were 7 bases for V and 3 bases for J; bases not matched to a gene: 6. The CDR3, as DNA: TGTGCCAGTATTATTGGGACAGGGCACACTGAAGCTTTCTTT. Encoded protein: CASIIGTGHTEAFF.